Listed below are T cell receptor beta chains from one sample, sequenced in a study of cytomegalovirus exposure and HLA in healthy donors. Libraries were prepared by immunoSEQ multiplex PCR; TCRdb keeps only in-frame clonotypes and omits some of them. The data contain over 150,000 clones, over 85% of them singletons. Sequenced material: PBMCs. Source of these receptors: a man aged 18 to 35 in good health and CMV-seropositive. CDR3s include the opening cysteine and the closing phenylalanine or tryptophan. The D gene is left open where the match is weak. Size values are once, few and many counts, or a class for expanded clones, and some rows have none.

abundance: NA; j_gene: TRBJ1-5; v_gene: TRBV9; d_gene: TRBD1; len: 14; CDR3nt: TGTGCCAGCAGCGCAACAGGGGCCCATCAGCCCCAGCATTTT; CDR3aa: CASSATGAHQPQHF
abundance: NA; j_gene: TRBJ1-2; v_gene: TRBV7-2; d_gene: NA; len: 15; CDR3nt: TGTGCCAGCAGCTTAGCCGTCACAGGGACGTTAGGCTACACCTTC; CDR3aa: CASSLAVTGTLGYTF
abundance: NA; j_gene: TRBJ2-7; v_gene: TRBV5-1; d_gene: TRBD2; len: 15; CDR3nt: TGCGCCAGCAGCTTGGTTAGCGGGCCATCCTACGAGCAGTACTTC; CDR3aa: CASSLVSGPSYEQYF
abundance: NA; j_gene: TRBJ2-5; v_gene: TRBV12-5; d_gene: TRBD2; len: 15; CDR3nt: TGTGCTAGTGGTCCCCCCGCGGGAGGGTTAGAGACCCAGTACTTC; CDR3aa: CASGPPAGGLETQYF
abundance: NA; j_gene: TRBJ2-7; v_gene: TRBV27; d_gene: TRBD2; len: 14; CDR3nt: TGTGCCAGCAGTTTGGCTAGCGGGAACTACGAGCAGTACTTC; CDR3aa: CASSLASGNYEQYF
abundance: NA; j_gene: TRBJ2-7; v_gene: TRBV19; d_gene: TRBD1; len: 12; CDR3nt: TGTGCCAGTAGTGGGACAGGGGTCGAGCAGTACTTC; CDR3aa: CASSGTGVEQYF
abundance: NA; j_gene: TRBJ1-2; v_gene: TRBV18; d_gene: NA; len: 13; CDR3nt: TGTGCCAGCTCATCTGGGCCTACCTATGGCTACACCTTC; CDR3aa: CASSSGPTYGYTF
abundance: NA; j_gene: TRBJ1-5; v_gene: TRBV4-1; d_gene: NA; len: 16; CDR3nt: TGCGCCAGCAGCCAGGATCAGGATTTTAGCAATCAGCCCCAGCATTTT; CDR3aa: CASSQDQDFSNQPQHF
abundance: NA; j_gene: TRBJ2-7; v_gene: TRBV29-1; d_gene: NA; len: 12; CDR3nt: TGCAGCGTCGAGGGTAGCGTTCACGAGCAGTACTTC; CDR3aa: CSVEGSVHEQYF
abundance: NA; j_gene: TRBJ2-2; v_gene: TRBV19; d_gene: NA; len: 12; CDR3nt: TGTGCCAGTACCCCTTACACCGGGGAGCTGTTTTTT; CDR3aa: CASTPYTGELFF
abundance: NA; j_gene: TRBJ2-1; v_gene: TRBV15; d_gene: TRBD2; len: 15; CDR3nt: TGTGCCACCAGCACTAGCGGGAGGATCTACAATGAGCAGTTCTTC; CDR3aa: CATSTSGRIYNEQFF
abundance: NA; j_gene: TRBJ2-1; v_gene: TRBV4-2; d_gene: TRBD2; len: 15; CDR3nt: TGTGCCAGCAGAACGGGAGGGCCGATGGTTAATGAGCAGTTCTTC; CDR3aa: CASRTGGPMVNEQFF
abundance: NA; j_gene: TRBJ2-7; v_gene: TRBV6-5; d_gene: TRBD1; len: 15; CDR3nt: TGTGCCAGCAGTTACCGACAGGGTCCTACGTACGAGCAGTACTTC; CDR3aa: CASSYRQGPTYEQYF
abundance: NA; j_gene: TRBJ1-2; v_gene: TRBV11-3; d_gene: NA; len: 13; CDR3nt: TGTGCCAGCACCCTCAGGGGTGACTATGGCTACACCTTC; CDR3aa: CASTLRGDYGYTF
abundance: NA; j_gene: TRBJ1-2; v_gene: TRBV5-6; d_gene: NA; len: 13; CDR3nt: TGTGCCAGCAGCTTGGACAGGGCCTATGGCTACACCTTC; CDR3aa: CASSLDRAYGYTF
abundance: NA; j_gene: TRBJ2-7; v_gene: TRBV14; d_gene: TRBD2; len: 17; CDR3nt: TGTGCCAGCAGCGCTCTCTTTGGACTAGCGGGAAGCCACGAGCAGTACTTC; CDR3aa: CASSALFGLAGSHEQYF
abundance: NA; j_gene: TRBJ1-4; v_gene: TRBV4-1; d_gene: TRBD1; len: 16; CDR3nt: TGCGCCAGCAGCCAGGCAGACAGGGCCGGTAATGAAAAACTGTTTTTT; CDR3aa: CASSQADRAGNEKLFF
abundance: few; j_gene: TRBJ2-7; v_gene: TRBV6-5; d_gene: NA; len: 13; CDR3nt: TGTGCCAGCAGTTACCCAGGGCAGGGCGAGCAGTACTTC; CDR3aa: CASSYPGQGEQYF
abundance: NA; j_gene: TRBJ2-3; v_gene: TRBV5-1; d_gene: TRBD1; len: 15; CDR3nt: TGCGCCAGCAGCTTCGGACAGGGAGGCACAGATACGCAGTATTTT; CDR3aa: CASSFGQGGTDTQYF
abundance: NA; j_gene: TRBJ2-7; v_gene: TRBV29-1; d_gene: NA; len: 16; CDR3nt: TGCAGCGTTGAAGGGGTCGCAGGGCGGCCTCTAAGCGAGCAGTACTTC; CDR3aa: CSVEGVAGRPLSEQYF
abundance: once; j_gene: TRBJ2-5; v_gene: TRBV30; d_gene: NA; len: 13; CDR3nt: TGTGCCTGGGTGGGAGGGGGCCAAGAGACCCAGTACTTC; CDR3aa: CAWVGGGQETQYF
abundance: once; j_gene: TRBJ2-7; v_gene: TRBV4-1; d_gene: NA; len: 14; CDR3nt: TGCGCCAGCAGCCAAGGTGCGGGTACCTACGAGCAGTACTTC; CDR3aa: CASSQGAGTYEQYF
abundance: NA; j_gene: TRBJ2-1; v_gene: TRBV6-6; d_gene: NA; len: 14; CDR3nt: TGTGCCAGCAGCCCCCGGCAGGGTGGGAATGAGCAGTTCTTC; CDR3aa: CASSPRQGGNEQFF
abundance: NA; j_gene: TRBJ2-7; v_gene: TRBV4-2; d_gene: TRBD1; len: 18; CDR3nt: TGTGCCAGCAGCCAAGATCCGGACAGGGGGCCCTGGACGGAGAAGCAGTACTTC; CDR3aa: CASSQDPDRGPWTEKQYF
abundance: NA; j_gene: TRBJ1-2; v_gene: TRBV29-1; d_gene: NA; len: 16; CDR3nt: TGCAGCGTTGAAGGGGGACATCAGGGAGGGGTCTATGGCTACACCTTC; CDR3aa: CSVEGGHQGGVYGYTF
abundance: NA; j_gene: TRBJ2-7; v_gene: TRBV7-6; d_gene: NA; len: 13; CDR3nt: TGTGCCAGCAGCTCGGGGGACTCCTACGAGCAGTACTTC; CDR3aa: CASSSGDSYEQYF
abundance: NA; j_gene: TRBJ2-2; v_gene: TRBV11-3; d_gene: TRBD2; len: 20; CDR3nt: TGTGCCAGCAGCTTTAGGGGGGGACTAGCGGGAGGCCAGAACACCGGGGAGCTGTTTTTT; CDR3aa: CASSFRGGLAGGQNTGELFF
abundance: NA; j_gene: TRBJ2-1; v_gene: TRBV7-9; d_gene: TRBD2; len: 16; CDR3nt: TGTGCCAGCAGCCCTCGGACTAGCGGGGTCTACAATGAGCAGTTCTTC; CDR3aa: CASSPRTSGVYNEQFF
abundance: NA; j_gene: TRBJ1-2; v_gene: TRBV5-5; d_gene: TRBD1; len: 12; CDR3nt: TGTGCCAGCAGCTTGGGGGACAGGACTCACACCTTC; CDR3aa: CASSLGDRTHTF
abundance: NA; j_gene: TRBJ1-1; v_gene: TRBV29-1; d_gene: NA; len: 15; CDR3nt: TGCAGCGTTGAAACCCGGGGAGCCATGAACACTGAAGCTTTCTTT; CDR3aa: CSVETRGAMNTEAFF
abundance: NA; j_gene: TRBJ2-5; v_gene: TRBV9; d_gene: TRBD2; len: 15; CDR3nt: TGTGCCAGCAGCGTGGGCGGGAGGTCCCAAGAGACCCAGTACTTC; CDR3aa: CASSVGGRSQETQYF
abundance: NA; j_gene: TRBJ2-7; v_gene: TRBV28; d_gene: NA; len: 14; CDR3nt: TGTGCCAGCAGCCCTGCGACAGTCTCCTACGAGCAGTACTTC; CDR3aa: CASSPATVSYEQYF
abundance: NA; j_gene: TRBJ2-1; v_gene: TRBV10-3; d_gene: TRBD2; len: 14; CDR3nt: TGTGCCATCAATTTGAAGGCGGGAGGGGATGAGCAGTTCTTC; CDR3aa: CAINLKAGGDEQFF
abundance: NA; j_gene: TRBJ2-5; v_gene: TRBV2; d_gene: TRBD2; len: 13; CDR3nt: TGTGCCAGTACAGGACTAGCGGGAGAGACCCAGTACTTC; CDR3aa: CASTGLAGETQYF
abundance: NA; j_gene: TRBJ2-1; v_gene: TRBV29-1; d_gene: TRBD2; len: 15; CDR3nt: TGCAGCGCTGGGGAGCGGGAGGCGTCCTACAATGAGCAGTTCTTC; CDR3aa: CSAGEREASYNEQFF
abundance: NA; j_gene: TRBJ2-1; v_gene: TRBV19; d_gene: TRBD1; len: 13; CDR3nt: TGTGCCAGTAGTGTCACAGGGGGCAATGAGCAGTTCTTC; CDR3aa: CASSVTGGNEQFF
abundance: once; j_gene: TRBJ2-1; v_gene: TRBV7-9; d_gene: NA; len: 13; CDR3nt: TGTGCCAGCAGCTTGAGTAGCGCTGATGAGCAGTTCTTC; CDR3aa: CASSLSSADEQFF
abundance: NA; j_gene: TRBJ2-7; v_gene: TRBV5-5; d_gene: TRBD2; len: 16; CDR3nt: TGTGCCAGCAGCCCAAGACTAGCGGGATTCTCCTACGAGCAGTACTTC; CDR3aa: CASSPRLAGFSYEQYF
abundance: NA; j_gene: TRBJ2-7; v_gene: TRBV28; d_gene: NA; len: 13; CDR3nt: TGTGCCAGCAGACGACTCCCAGGGTCCGAGCAGTACTTC; CDR3aa: CASRRLPGSEQYF
abundance: NA; j_gene: TRBJ1-5; v_gene: TRBV19; d_gene: NA; len: 16; CDR3nt: TGTGCCAGTAGTATAGGGTGGGGGGGCGCTGGGCAGCCCCAGCATTTT; CDR3aa: CASSIGWGGAGQPQHF
abundance: NA; j_gene: TRBJ2-3; v_gene: TRBV6-5; d_gene: TRBD2; len: 13; CDR3nt: TGTGCCAGCAGTTACTCTCTAGCGGGAAAGCAGTATTTT; CDR3aa: CASSYSLAGKQYF
abundance: NA; j_gene: TRBJ2-1; v_gene: TRBV19; d_gene: NA; len: 15; CDR3nt: TGTGCCAGTAGTATAGTGGGGAGGACTTCCGATGAGCAGTTCTTC; CDR3aa: CASSIVGRTSDEQFF
abundance: NA; j_gene: TRBJ2-7; v_gene: TRBV28; d_gene: TRBD1; len: 16; CDR3nt: TGTGCCAGCTTTACCTCGGGACAGGGGGCGACCTACGAGCAGTACTTC; CDR3aa: CASFTSGQGATYEQYF
abundance: NA; j_gene: TRBJ2-4; v_gene: TRBV28; d_gene: TRBD2; len: 14; CDR3nt: TGTGCCAGCAGTTTCCAACCAGGGAGGGACATTCAGTACTTC; CDR3aa: CASSFQPGRDIQYF
abundance: NA; j_gene: TRBJ2-1; v_gene: TRBV27; d_gene: NA; len: 13; CDR3nt: TGTGCCAGCAGTTTAGACAGAAACAATGAGCAGTTCTTC; CDR3aa: CASSLDRNNEQFF
abundance: NA; j_gene: TRBJ1-2; v_gene: TRBV9; d_gene: NA; len: 15; CDR3nt: TGTGCCAGCAGCGTAGCCCCAGGGCTCAACTATGGCTACACCTTC; CDR3aa: CASSVAPGLNYGYTF
abundance: NA; j_gene: TRBJ2-1; v_gene: TRBV6-5; d_gene: TRBD2; len: 16; CDR3nt: TGTGCCAGCAGTTACGGACGACTAGCGGGAGACAATGAGCAGTTCTTC; CDR3aa: CASSYGRLAGDNEQFF
abundance: NA; j_gene: TRBJ1-5; v_gene: TRBV27; d_gene: TRBD1; len: 15; CDR3nt: TGTGCCAGCAGACCCCTCGGGACAGGCAATCAGCCCCAGCATTTT; CDR3aa: CASRPLGTGNQPQHF
abundance: NA; j_gene: TRBJ2-2; v_gene: TRBV18; d_gene: TRBD1; len: 16; CDR3nt: TGTGCCAGCTCACCACCCACAGGGGGCGACACCGGGGAGCTGTTTTTT; CDR3aa: CASSPPTGGDTGELFF
abundance: NA; j_gene: TRBJ2-2; v_gene: TRBV15; d_gene: TRBD1; len: 18; CDR3nt: TGTGCCACCAGCAGACCTAAGGAAGGGGGCGCGGAAGTCGGGGAGCTGTTTTTT; CDR3aa: CATSRPKEGGAEVGELFF
abundance: NA; j_gene: TRBJ2-5; v_gene: TRBV9; d_gene: NA; len: 16; CDR3nt: TGTGCCAGCAGCGTAGGCGGCGGGGTGGGACAAGAGACCCAGTACTTC; CDR3aa: CASSVGGGVGQETQYF
abundance: NA; j_gene: TRBJ1-5; v_gene: TRBV19; d_gene: NA; len: 12; CDR3nt: TGTGCCAGTAAGGTCGGGAATCAGCCCCAGCATTTT; CDR3aa: CASKVGNQPQHF
abundance: NA; j_gene: TRBJ1-1; v_gene: TRBV27; d_gene: TRBD1; len: 14; CDR3nt: TGTGCCAGCAGTCCAGACAGGGGGCGGACTGAAGCTTTCTTT; CDR3aa: CASSPDRGRTEAFF
abundance: NA; j_gene: TRBJ1-2; v_gene: TRBV4-1; d_gene: TRBD1; len: 16; CDR3nt: TGCGCCAGCAGCCAACCAGTGACAGGGACCAACTATGGCTACACCTTC; CDR3aa: CASSQPVTGTNYGYTF
abundance: NA; j_gene: TRBJ2-5; v_gene: TRBV28; d_gene: NA; len: 20; CDR3nt: TGTGCCAGCAGGGGCCTAGGAGAGGGAGAAAGCCCACCATTCCAAGAGACCCAGTACTTC; CDR3aa: CASRGLGEGESPPFQETQYF
abundance: NA; j_gene: TRBJ2-2; v_gene: TRBV9; d_gene: NA; len: 14; CDR3nt: TGTGCCAGCAGCGTACGACAGTACACCGGGGAGCTGTTTTTT; CDR3aa: CASSVRQYTGELFF
abundance: NA; j_gene: TRBJ2-1; v_gene: TRBV5-1; d_gene: TRBD2; len: 15; CDR3nt: TGCGCCAGCACGACCCTAGCGGGAGCATACAATGAGCAGTTCTTC; CDR3aa: CASTTLAGAYNEQFF
abundance: NA; j_gene: TRBJ2-3; v_gene: TRBV11-2; d_gene: TRBD2; len: 14; CDR3nt: TGTGCCAGCAGCTCGACTAGCGTCACAGATACGCAGTATTTT; CDR3aa: CASSSTSVTDTQYF
abundance: NA; j_gene: TRBJ2-5; v_gene: TRBV27; d_gene: TRBD2; len: 15; CDR3nt: TGTGCCAGCAGTTTAGCGGGGGTCCCACAAGAGACCCAGTACTTC; CDR3aa: CASSLAGVPQETQYF